This section outlines one T cell receptor (beta chain) sequence together with its context. The antigen is undetermined. This sample stems from a study of cytomegalovirus exposure and HLA in healthy donors. Overall study: An earlier analysis identified 120 million or so unique TCR beta sequences in 170 million or so T cells. Roughly 89 million unique TCR sequences came from HLA-typed donors in an early release. Findings of the study overall: The study flagged fewer than 200 TCR beta chains as cytomegalovirus-associated. Being productive about 87% or about 30% of the time was typical of most TCR beta V segments in an earlier analysis.

With 60 Vbeta and 13 Jbeta primers, the PCR was carried out. Generated by immunoSEQ multiplex PCR, the TCRdb table keeps only in-frame clones and is missing some. Here the sample spans about 190,000 clones, roughly 79% being singletons. The CDR3 consists of 15 residues. Germline lookup yields CDR1 SGDLS and CDR2 YYNGEE. V was pared by 4 bases and J by 6 bases, with 7 bases of the junction left unmatched. V gene TRBV9 combines with J gene TRBJ2-3; TRBD2 matches at 11 bases. The sequence came from a woman aged 18-35 years in good health and CMV-seronegative. The sequenced sample was PBMCs. The CDR3 is CASSPASGGMDTQYF. The CDR3 DNA sequence: TGTGCCAGCAGCCCGGCTAGCGGGGGGATGGATACGCAGTATTTT.